This T cell receptor beta chain was captured in a study of neoadjuvant anti-PD-1 for oral cavity cancer. Study information: Nivolumab at 3 mg/kg was mostly given biweekly, three to four doses, pre-surgery. Non-progressing patients received a fourth nivolumab dose near day 43, then surgery on days 50-56.

This CDR3 spans 11 amino acids. V dropped 5 bases and J dropped 13 bases, with 14 bases sitting between them. Germline lookup yields CDR1 MNHEY and CDR2 SVGAGI. Assay used: immunoSEQ multiplex PCR; TCRdb lists only in-frame clones, some missing. The data hold 11,000 to 15,000 clones, with 60% to 75% observed a single time. The chain links TRBV6-5 to TRBJ1-2; D call uncertain. The source material was PBMCs, sampled before nivolumab (anti-PD-1) treatment. The sequence was obtained from a person between 40 and 85 years old with oral cavity squamous cell carcinoma. The CDR3 loop reads CASSDMTASTF. CDR3 DNA sequence: TGTGCCAGCAGTGATATGACGGCGTCCACCTTC.